This TCR beta chain came from a study of OX40 agonist ivuxolimab in advanced cancers. Study-level background: Patients were treated with ivuxolimab, an agonistic anti-OX40 (CD134) antibody. Earlier anti-PD-1, anti-PD-L1 or anti-CTLA-4 therapy was permitted; roughly 37% had received some. The study's findings and limits: Expanded peripheral T-cell antigen specificity went undetermined. In general, CD8+ T cells held more expanded clones than CD4+ did, on average.

Sequencing was performed with immunoSEQ multiplex PCR; in TCRdb, only in-frame clones are kept and a portion is missing. This table has about 45,000 clones, about 91% appearing once. Germline V gives CDR1 SGDLS, CDR2 YYNGEE. V gave up 0 bases and J gave up 7 bases; unmatched junction bases: 10. CDR3 size: 15 residues. With regard to this clone: The target antigen is unknown.

This TCR was sampled from an adult with an advanced solid tumor such as melanoma, head and neck, liver or kidney cancer. Source: CD4+ or CD8+ T cells sorted from blood, taken in a trial of the OX40 agonist ivuxolimab. The chain employs TRBV9 and TRBJ2-7; TRBD2 matches at 7 bases. The CDR3 loop is CASSVEASGRREQYF. CDR3 sequence (DNA): TGTGCCAGCAGCGTAGAGGCTAGCGGACGGCGTGAGCAGTACTTC.